This TCR beta chain was obtained from a study of regulatory T cells in long-lasting Graves disease. Whole-study results and caveats: Persistent Graves' patients showed less TCR diversity than newly diagnosed ones.

CDR3 regions were amplified by Arm-PCR using iRepertoire HTBI primers to build TCR beta libraries. MiXCR, applied by TCRdb to the multiplex PCR reads, yields one record per CDR3 protein. The sample holds 400,000 to 500,000 distinct CDR3 sequences; approximately 22% are singletons and the top ten take 14%. This clonotype was seen only a few times. What it recognizes is unknown. Documented time point: persistent/refractory GD, antithyroid drugs over 5 years with positive TRAb. Generation of the TCR library employed RNA extracted from PBMCs. EDTA tubes were used for drawing 8.5 to 9.5 milliliters of peripheral blood. V shed 0 bases and J shed 0 bases, with 9 bases lying between them. CDR1 and CDR2 from the germline V gene are SGDLS and YYNGEE. CDR3 length: 16 residues.

The receptor was isolated from a female donor with Graves disease. The sequencing here drew on peripheral blood mononuclear cells (PBMCs), taken when the disease was refractory, from a patient treated with antithyroid drugs. The chain links TRBV9 to TRBJ2-2, with D possibly being TRBD1 (5 bases). The CDR3 sequence: CASSVVPTANTGELFF. CDR3 DNA sequence: TGTGCCAGCAGCGTAGTCCCGACAGCGAACACCGGGGAGCTGTTTTTT.